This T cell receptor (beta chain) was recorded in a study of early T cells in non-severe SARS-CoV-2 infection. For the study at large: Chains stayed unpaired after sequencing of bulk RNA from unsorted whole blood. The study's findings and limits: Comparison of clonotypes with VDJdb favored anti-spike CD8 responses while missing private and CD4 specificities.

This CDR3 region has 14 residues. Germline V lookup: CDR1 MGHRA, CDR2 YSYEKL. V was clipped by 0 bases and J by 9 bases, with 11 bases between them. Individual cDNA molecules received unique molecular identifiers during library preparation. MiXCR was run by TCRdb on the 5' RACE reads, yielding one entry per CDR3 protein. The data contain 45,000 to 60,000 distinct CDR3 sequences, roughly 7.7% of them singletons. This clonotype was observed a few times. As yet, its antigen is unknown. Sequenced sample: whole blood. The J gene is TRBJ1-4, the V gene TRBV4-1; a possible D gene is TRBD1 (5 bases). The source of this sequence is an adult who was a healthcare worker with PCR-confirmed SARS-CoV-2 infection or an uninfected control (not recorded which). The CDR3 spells CASSQDTRQQKLFF. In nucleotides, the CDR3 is TGCGCCAGCAGCCAAGACACCAGACAGCAAAAACTGTTTTTT.